Shown below are 26 T cell receptor beta chains from a single sample sequenced in a study of shared clonotypes between healthy human individuals (dated by TCRdb to the early 2020s). Receptor libraries were prepared by the immunoSEQ multiplex PCR assay. TCRdb took over this immuneACCESS table, retaining in-frame rearrangements with V and J assigned. Such tables are incomplete; in checked studies, under half of the missing clones stem from an unresolved V gene, and the remainder is unexplained. This sample has about 680,000 clones in its table, and about 91% of those were observed once. 24% of the sample rests with the top ten. CD8 naive samples were CD45RO-negative cells positively selected for CCR7, giving a CD45RA+CCR7+ population that excluded TemRA cells. Sequenced material: naive CD8+ T cells sorted from blood. The sample's cell subset or site label, decoded: CD45RA+CCR7+. These receptors were obtained from a young man in good health.

This clone was counted once. The rearrangement joins TRBV5-8 to TRBJ2-1; 11 bases are shared with TRBD2. J lost 6 bases, V lost 5 bases, and 7 bases had no gene match. Germline V CDR1 and CDR2: SGHTS, YDEGEE. The CDR3 runs 15 residues. CDR3 sequence reads: CASSFGTSGVNEQFF. The CDR3 bases are TGTGCCAGCAGTTTCGGGACTAGCGGCGTCAATGAGCAGTTCTTC.

CDR3 sequence: CASAPRGGYQPQHF. The CDR3 DNA follows: TGTGCCAGCGCCCCTAGGGGGGGCTATCAGCCCCAGCATTTT. This chain uses TRBV6-6 with TRBJ1-5; possible D gene TRBD1, 6 bases. This CDR3 has 14 residues. Germline-derived CDR1 and CDR2 are MNHNY and SVGAGI (reference sequence). Trimming shortened V by 8 bases and J by 5 bases, and 16 bases separated the two germline ends.

Concerning this clone: One base away lies a much larger clone, so this may be a sequencing read error. The rearrangement joins TRBV11-2 to TRBJ2-7, with TRBD2 matching over 8 bases. V shed 1 base and J 0 bases; nucleotides not matched to a gene: 2. The germline V gene has CDR1 SGHAT and CDR2 FQNNGV. This CDR3 is 15 amino acids long. The CDR3 region is CASSLGSGSSYEQYF. The CDR3 nucleotides read TGTGCCAGCAGCTTAGGCAGCGGGAGCTCCTACGAGCAGTACTTC.

This clone was recorded a few times. The chain carries TRBV25-1 and TRBJ2-3; D ambiguous. The germline V gene encodes CDR1 MGHDK and CDR2 SYGVNS. The CDR3 runs 13 residues. Trimming took off 2 bases at V and 3 bases at J, with 6 bases between the two ends. In DNA, the CDR3 is TGTGCCAGCAGTGAACACCATACAGATACGCAGTATTTT. Translated, it gives CASSEHHTDTQYF.

V gene TRBV10-2 combines with J gene TRBJ2-2; 11 positions match TRBD2. The germline V gene encodes CDR1 WSHSY and CDR2 SAAADI. The V and J ends lost 2 bases and 0 bases, in that order; junction bases with no gene match: 5. The CDR3 consists of 18 residues. The CDR3, as DNA: TGCGCCAGCAGTGAGACCCTAGCGGGAGGAACGAACACCGGGGAGCTGTTTTTT. It yields the protein CASSETLAGGTNTGELFF.

This chain joins TRBV7-3 and TRBJ2-1; D is perhaps TRBD2 (5 bases). Between the trimmed V and J ends, which lost 5 bases and 0 bases, there was a span of 11 bases. CDR3 length equals 15 residues. Germline CDR1 is SGHTA and CDR2 is FQGTGA. CDR3 sequence reads: CASSETGSSYNEQFF. CDR3 nucleotide sequence: TGTGCCAGCAGCGAAACGGGAAGCTCCTACAATGAGCAGTTCTTC.

V usage is TRBV29-1 and J usage is TRBJ2-1; possible D gene TRBD2, 6 bases. Germline CDR1 SQVTM, CDR2 ANQGSEA. The V end was cut by 7 bases, the J end by 4 bases, with 26 bases between. This CDR3 contains 17 residues. DNA for the CDR3: TGCAGCGCTGAGGAGGGAAACGGGCGGGCAATTTACAATGAGCAGTTCTTC. It encodes CSAEEGNGRAIYNEQFF.

The J gene is TRBJ1-4, the V gene TRBV28, with a tentative D call TRBD1 (5 bases). CDR3 length: 19 residues. Per germline, CDR1 MDHEN and CDR2 SYDVKM. The V gene lost 5 bases and the J gene lost 7 bases, with 29 bases spanning the gap. The DNA of the CDR3 is TGTGCCAGCAGTCTCCCTGTTGCTGCTGTGGGGCGAGTTGGTGAAAAACTGTTTTTT. Amino acid sequence: CASSLPVAAVGRVGEKLFF. The complete variable domain, with remaining parts taken from reference TRBV28 and TRBJ1-4, reads DVKVTQSSRYLVKRTGEKVFLECVQDMDHENMFWYRQDPGLGLRLIYFSYDVKMKEKGDIPEGYSVSREKKERFSLILESASTNQTSMYLCASSLPVAAVGRVGEKLFFGSGTQLSVL.

The rearrangement links TRBV21-1 to TRBJ2-3; TRBD1 was called by the table and not checked on the DNA. TRBV21-1 is noted as a pseudogene. CDR3 length: 21 residues. The CDR3 loop reads CASSIHGTGRNWIVATDTQYF. The CDR3 DNA is TGTGCCAGCAGCATCCACGGGACAGGTCGTAATTGGATAGTGGCCACAGATACGCAGTATTTT.

The V and J genes are TRBV21-1 and TRBJ2-3; the D segment call TRBD1 is taken from the table without a DNA check. TRBV21-1 is described as a pseudogene. The CDR3 extends over 14 amino acids. The CDR3 region is CASILTGGADTQYF. The CDR3 DNA sequence: TGTGCCAGCATCCTGACAGGGGGAGCAGATACGCAGTATTTT.

The chain couples TRBV29-1 to TRBJ1-2; 10 bases agree with TRBD1. Germline loops: CDR1 SQVTM, CDR2 ANQGSEA. The CDR3 loop spans 12 amino acids. The V segment lost 4 bases and the J segment 8 bases; nucleotides outside the gene matches: 4. The CDR3 is CSVGQGAVGYTF. CDR3 DNA sequence: TGCAGCGTTGGACAGGGGGCGGTCGGCTACACCTTC. Drawing the rest from reference TRBV29-1 and TRBJ1-2, the complete variable domain is SAVISQKPSRDICQRGTSLTIQCQVDSQVTMMFWYRQQPGQSLTLIATANQGSEATYESGFVIDKFPISRPNLTFSTLTVSNMSPEDSSIYLCSVGQGAVGYTFGSGTRLTVV.

The V gene is TRBV4-1, the J gene TRBJ2-3; D gene ambiguous. Germline assignment: CDR1 MGHRA and CDR2 YSYEKL. Trimming took 3 bases from V and 2 from J, leaving 9 bases between them. The CDR3 has 14 residues. CDR3 amino acids: CASSHYGNTDTQYF. The CDR3 DNA follows: TGCGCCAGCAGCCATTATGGAAACACAGATACGCAGTATTTT.

The gene calls are TRBV7-9 and TRBJ2-1, with D possibly being TRBD2 (6 bases). The CDR3 has 14 amino acids. Per the germline V gene, CDR1 is SEHNR and CDR2 is FQNEAQ (reference sequence). V was clipped by 7 bases and J by 0 bases, with 10 bases between them. CDR3 amino acids: CASTNGSSYNEQFF. CDR3 DNA: TGTGCCAGCACCAACGGGAGCTCCTACAATGAGCAGTTCTTC.

The J gene is TRBJ1-4, the V gene TRBV6-6, with 9 bases matching TRBD1. The CDR3 runs to 16 residues. Trimming at V came to 6 bases and at J to 8 bases, leaving 13 bases not matched to a gene. Germline CDR1 is MNHNY and CDR2 is SVGAGI (reference sequence). The chain's CDR3 is CASSQPGQGFREKLFF. DNA for the CDR3: TGTGCCAGCAGCCAACCGGGACAGGGATTTCGGGAAAAACTGTTTTTT.

The table lists this clone with a count of one. The J gene is TRBJ1-5, the V gene TRBV5-8, with TRBD1 matching 8 bases. There are 15 residues in the CDR3. The germline gives CDR1 SGHTS, CDR2 YDEGEE. J gave up 5 bases and V 3 bases, and 7 bases lay outside the gene matches. The CDR3 loop is CASSSPDRVYQPQHF. CDR3 nucleotides: TGTGCCAGCAGCTCGCCGGACAGGGTCTATCAGCCCCAGCATTTT.

The genes are TRBV29-1 and TRBJ2-7; 11 positions match TRBD1. CDR3 length: 16 residues. J lost 1 base, V lost 0 bases, and 5 bases had no gene match. CDR1 and CDR2 from the germline V gene are SQVTM and ANQGSEA. The CDR3 DNA is TGCAGCGTTGAAGAGGCAGGACAGGGGGCATCCTACGAGCAGTACTTC. As protein: CSVEEAGQGASYEQYF.

The CDR3 nucleotides read TGTGCCAGCAGTTTTCGGGCTTCTACGAGCTATGGCTACACCTTC. This translates into CASSFRASTSYGYTF. The chain employs TRBV27 and TRBJ1-2, with unresolved D. This CDR3 spans 15 amino acids. The germline V gene encodes CDR1 MNHEY and CDR2 SMNVEV (reference sequence). V lost 3 bases to trimming and J lost 4 bases, with 15 bases between them.

The chain uses TRBV7-9 and TRBJ1-1; a possible D gene is TRBD1 (5 bases). This CDR3 spans 15 amino acids. Germline CDR1 is SEHNR and CDR2 is FQNEAQ (reference sequence). Trimming took off 1 base at V and 0 bases at J, with 9 bases between the two ends. CDR3 protein: CASSLGGTVNTEAFF. CDR3 in DNA: TGTGCCAGCAGCTTAGGGGGGACTGTGAACACTGAAGCTTTCTTT.

The J gene is TRBJ1-1, the V gene TRBV6-1; TRBD1 aligns across 8 bases. The CDR3 sequence is 14 residues long. The J segment lost 4 bases and the V segment lost 0 bases, leaving 1 base of the junction unmatched. Germline V gene data show CDR1 as MNHNS and CDR2 as SASEGT. Here the CDR3 DNA reads TGTGCCAGCAGTGAAGCCACAGGGGGCACTGAAGCTTTCTTT. Its translation: CASSEATGGTEAFF.

V usage is TRBV7-8 and J usage is TRBJ2-1, with TRBD1 matching 7 bases. V lost 1 base to trimming and J lost 3 bases; unmatched junction nucleotides: 3. Looked up from germline, CDR1 is SGHVS and CDR2 is FQNEAQ. The CDR3 has 15 residues. The CDR3 region has the DNA TGTGCCAGCAGCTTAGAACAGGGGCTCTACAATGAGCAGTTCTTC. It specifies CASSLEQGLYNEQFF. Looking up the rest from reference TRBV7-8 and TRBJ2-1 gives the full variable domain: GAGVSQSPRYKVAKRGQDVALRCDPISGHVSLFWYQQALGQGPEFLTYFQNEAQLDKSGLPSDRFFAERPEGSVSTLKIQRTQQEDSAVYLCASSLEQGLYNEQFFGPGTRLTVL.

The chain uses TRBV5-1 and TRBJ2-2; 14 bases align to TRBD2. V lost 2 bases, J lost 6 bases, and 6 bases stayed unmatched. The CDR3 has 17 residues. Germline lookup yields CDR1 SGHRS and CDR2 YFSETQ. The CDR3 protein is CASSFPTSGRVPGELFF. DNA for the CDR3: TGCGCCAGCAGCTTTCCGACTAGCGGGAGGGTTCCCGGGGAGCTGTTTTTT.

This clone showed up just once. The chain couples TRBV7-9 to TRBJ2-7, with 11 bases that match TRBD2. The germline gives CDR1 SEHNR, CDR2 FQNEAQ (reference sequence). The V and J ends lost 1 base and 2 bases, in that order; junction bases with no gene match: 1. The CDR3 contains 15 residues. Here the CDR3 reads CASSLEGLAAYEQYF. The CDR3 nucleotides are TGTGCCAGCAGCTTAGAGGGACTAGCGGCCTACGAGCAGTACTTC.

The genes are TRBV7-9 and TRBJ2-3, with 10 nucleotides matching TRBD2. The V gene end was trimmed by 10 bases and the J gene end by 6 bases; junction bases not matched to a gene: 13. The CDR3 has 15 residues. CDR1 SEHNR and CDR2 FQNEAQ come from the germline V gene (reference sequence). CDR3 nucleotide sequence: TGTGCCACCGGGTCTAGCGGGAGTGCGAAGGATACGCAGTATTTT. It is translated as CATGSSGSAKDTQYF.

V gene TRBV27 combines with J gene TRBJ1-2; possible D gene TRBD1, 5 bases. V lost 0 bases and J lost 5, with 10 bases in between. Germline values: CDR1 MNHEY, CDR2 SMNVEV (reference sequence). The CDR3 is made up of 14 amino acids. CDR3 sequence reads: CASSLSPGSYGYTF. The CDR3 nucleotides read TGTGCCAGCAGTTTATCCCCAGGGAGTTATGGCTACACCTTC.

This chain connects TRBV28 to TRBJ2-3; D may correspond to TRBD1 or TRBD2 (5 bases each). V was cut by 3 bases and J by 5 bases, with 12 bases left in between. This CDR3 has 14 amino acids. CDR1 is MDHEN, CDR2 SYDVKM, per germline. The CDR3: CASSLTGRRDTQYF. The CDR3, as DNA: TGTGCCAGCAGTTTGACGGGGCGAAGAGATACGCAGTATTTT.

With regard to this clone: A clone one base away is much larger, so this may be a read error. The chain joins TRBV2 to TRBJ2-3, with D hard to call. The CDR3 spans 12 residues. Trimming removed 5 bases from V and 2 bases from J, with 5 bases in between. Germline V CDR1 and CDR2: SNHLY, FYNNEI. In DNA form, the CDR3 reads TGTGCCAGCAGTCCTACCACAGATACGCAGTATTTT. As protein: CASSPTTDTQYF.